These 18 T cell receptor beta chains were sequenced from one sample in a study of human T cells and chemical hapten exposure. Time point in this sample: patch test 1, 2 weeks after DPC sensitization. Treatment defined: therapeutic diphenylcyclopropenone sensitization with weekly scalp DPC. TCRdb reanalysed the RACE reads using MiXCR and keeps one entry per CDR3 protein. The data show 150,000 to 200,000 distinct CDR3 sequences, about 14% seen once. The specimen comprised whole blood, sampled in connection with sensitization to the hapten diphenylcyclopropenone (DPC). The receptors here all came from a woman aged 30 to 39 with alopecia areata. Some clones in this sample may be carry-over from other donors' samples.

As concerns this clonotype: A much larger clone differs from this one at a single base, so this may be a read error. The rearrangement links TRBV28 to TRBJ2-7; D not certain. V shed 10 bases and J shed 5 bases, with 21 bases lying between them. The V gene's germline CDR1 is MDHEN and CDR2 SYDVKM. The CDR3 is made up of 14 amino acids. The DNA of the CDR3 is TGTGCCAACAGACCCGGCTCGGTAGGGCACGAGCAGTACTTC. Translation gives CANRPGSVGHEQYF.

This chain links TRBV4-3 with TRBJ1-4, with 8 bases fitting TRBD1. The CDR3 length is 17 residues. V was pared by 2 bases and J by 0 bases, with 5 bases of the junction left unmatched. The germline gives CDR1 LGHNA, CDR2 YSLEER. The chain's CDR3 is CASSQLRQGTTNEKLFF. Here the CDR3 DNA reads TGCGCCAGCAGCCAACTAAGACAGGGGACAACTAATGAAAAACTGTTTTTT.

This clonotype was recorded at least ten times. The chain uses TRBV28 and TRBJ1-2; D might be TRBD1 (6 bases). Germline V lookup: CDR1 MDHEN, CDR2 SYDVKM. Trimming stripped 6 bases from V and 5 bases from J, with 22 bases between. The CDR3 is 16 residues long. The CDR3 spells CASRGGGQTKEYGYTF. In DNA, the CDR3 is TGTGCCAGCAGAGGGGGTGGACAAACGAAGGAGTATGGCTACACCTTC.

This clonotype was recorded a few times. The chain recombines TRBV4-3 with TRBJ1-2, with D perhaps matching TRBD1 (5 bases). CDR1 is LGHNA, CDR2 YSLEER, per germline. The CDR3 has 16 residues. V was clipped by 0 bases and J by 3 bases, with 14 bases between them. The CDR3 DNA follows: TGCGCCAGCAGCCAAGACTGGGGCAGGGATGACTATGGCTACACCTTC. Its translation is CASSQDWGRDDYGYTF.

This clonotype was detected many times. V and J are TRBV20-1 and TRBJ2-1; D tentatively fits TRBD1 or TRBD2 (5 bases each). Germline CDR1 reads DFQATT; CDR2 reads SNEGSKA (reference sequence). Deletions cut 6 bases from V and 7 bases from J, with 13 bases between. This CDR3 has 12 residues. The CDR3 sequence is CSARDPPNEQFF. As DNA, the CDR3 is TGCAGTGCACGGGACCCCCCAAATGAGCAGTTCTTC.

The chain uses TRBV7-8 and TRBJ2-7, with unresolved D. CDR1 and CDR2 from the germline V gene are SGHVS and FQNEAQ. V was pared by 3 bases and J by 3 bases, with 3 bases between. The length of the CDR3 is 11 residues. This CDR3 reads CASSFDYEQYF. The CDR3 nucleotides are TGTGCCAGCAGCTTTGACTACGAGCAGTACTTC.

This clonotype was recorded many times. CDR3 amino acids: CASSSPFNRDRGRDSATNEKLFF. CDR3 nucleotide sequence: TGTGCCAGCAGCTCCCCTTTCAACCGGGACAGGGGGCGAGACAGTGCAACTAATGAAAAACTGTTTTTT. The genes are TRBV7-9 and TRBJ1-4; 12 bases align to TRBD1. Trimming at V came to 4 bases and at J to 0 bases, leaving 21 bases not matched to a gene. Germline CDR1 SEHNR, CDR2 FQNEAQ (reference sequence). The CDR3 sequence is 23 residues long.

The sample holds many counts of this clonotype. This chain uses TRBV10-3 with TRBJ2-1, with a possible D match to TRBD2 (5 bases). Deletions cut 6 bases from V and 6 bases from J, with 12 bases between. The CDR3 contains 13 residues. Germline assignment: CDR1 ENHRY and CDR2 SYGVKD. In DNA form, the CDR3 reads TGTGCCATCAGGGTTACTAGTGGCAATGAGCAGTTCTTC. It yields the protein CAIRVTSGNEQFF.

This clonotype was counted many times. V is TRBV2 and J is TRBJ1-4, with 10 bases lining up with TRBD1. This CDR3 is built from 17 residues. The germline gives CDR1 SNHLY, CDR2 FYNNEI. Germline trimming cut 6 bases from V and 7 bases from J; bases unmatched to any gene: 14. The CDR3 DNA reads as TGTGCCAGCAGAGCCGGGACAGGGGTCCCCAGGGGTGAAAAACTGTTTTTT. Its protein product is CASRAGTGVPRGEKLFF. The variable domain in full, completed from reference TRBV2 and TRBJ1-4, reads EPEVTQTPSHQVTQMGQEVILRCVPISNHLYFYWYRQILGQKVEFLVSFYNNEISEKSEIFDDQFSVERPDGSNFTLKIRSTKLEDSAMYFCASRAGTGVPRGEKLFFGSGTQLSVL.

This clonotype was seen ten or more times. The chain links TRBV6-2 or TRBV6-3 to TRBJ1-5; unclear D gene. Trimming cost V 8 bases and J 2 bases, with 10 bases left between them. CDR3 length: 13 residues. Germline values: CDR1 MNHEY, CDR2 SVGEGT. In DNA form, the CDR3 reads TGTGCCAGCTCACCTACAGGCAATCAGCCCCAGCATTTT. Protein sequence: CASSPTGNQPQHF.

The chain links TRBV7-2 to TRBJ2-5; 9 nucleotides match TRBD2. Germline loops: CDR1 SGHTA, CDR2 FQGNSA. After removal of 2 bases from V and 3 bases from J, the junction contained 4 bases not matched to a gene. This CDR3 region has 15 residues. The CDR3 nucleotides read TGTGCCAGCAGCTTACGGGCGGGAGGGGAAGAGACCCAGTACTTC. Residues: CASSLRAGGEETQYF.

The chain couples TRBV9 to TRBJ2-3; possible D gene TRBD1, 6 bases. The CDR3 spans 15 residues. Germline V CDR1 and CDR2: SGDLS, YYNGEE. V was clipped by 1 base and J by 0 bases, with 9 bases between them. CDR3 sequence reads: CASSVRGSSTDTQYF. The CDR3 coding sequence is TGTGCCAGCAGCGTAAGGGGGTCTAGCACAGATACGCAGTATTTT. Based on the CDR3 plus reference TRBV9 and TRBJ2-3, the full variable domain is DSGVTQTPKHLITATGQRVTLRCSPRSGDLSVYWYQQSLDQGLQFLIQYYNGEERAKGNILERFSAQQFPDLHSELNLSSLELGDSALYFCASSVRGSSTDTQYFGPGTRLTVL.

There are a few counts of this clonotype. The chain joins TRBV14 to TRBJ2-1; D remains ambiguous. This CDR3 has 15 residues. V lost 4 bases to trimming and J lost 8 bases, with 18 bases between them. CDR1 is SGHDN and CDR2 is FVKESK in the germline V gene. This CDR3 reads CASSPRPPASDEQFF. The CDR3 DNA is TGTGCCAGCAGCCCTCGCCCCCCAGCTTCTGATGAGCAGTTCTTC.

The table lists this clonotype with a few counts. The V call is TRBV7-9, the J call TRBJ1-2; 9 bases are shared with TRBD1. V dropped 5 bases and J dropped 4; count of bases not matched to a gene: 5. Germline loops: CDR1 SEHNR, CDR2 FQNEAQ (reference sequence). This CDR3 comprises 14 residues. The CDR3 sequence: CASSRTGVRYGYTF. CDR3 DNA: TGTGCCAGCAGCAGGACAGGGGTGCGCTATGGCTACACCTTC.

This clonotype was counted between two and nine times. The rearrangement uses TRBV28 and TRBJ2-7; D call uncertain. Germline V gives CDR1 MDHEN, CDR2 SYDVKM. V was shortened by 6 bases and J by 7 bases, with 13 bases between the two germline ends. This CDR3 region has 12 residues. CDR3 nucleotides: TGTGCCAGCAGCCCCTCCCCGGAAGAGCAGTACTTC. This sequence encodes CASSPSPEEQYF.

This clonotype was counted a few times. This chain links TRBV24-1 with TRBJ2-2; D perhaps matches TRBD1 (5 bases). The CDR3 runs 14 residues. The V gene's germline CDR1 is KGHDR and CDR2 SFDVKD. V dropped 5 bases and J dropped 6 bases, with 12 bases sitting between them. The CDR3 reads CATSAPQGPGELFF. The CDR3 DNA reads TGTGCCACCAGTGCCCCTCAGGGTCCCGGGGAGCTGTTTTTT.

This chain uses TRBV6-2 or TRBV6-3 with TRBJ1-5; no clear D. Trimming cost V 8 bases and J 3 bases, with 14 bases left between them. Germline-derived CDR1 and CDR2 are MNHEY and SVGEGT. CDR3 size: 14 residues. In DNA, the CDR3 is TGTGCCAGCGAGTCGGCAGGCGTCAATCAGCCCCAGCATTTT. Its protein product is CASESAGVNQPQHF.

The gene calls are TRBV28 and TRBJ2-5; 7 nucleotides line up with TRBD1. The CDR3 runs to 12 residues. Germline V lookup: CDR1 MDHEN, CDR2 SYDVKM. V dropped 7 bases and J dropped 5; count of bases not matched to a gene: 4. The DNA of the CDR3 is TGTGCCAGCAAGACAGGGCAGGAGACCCAGTACTTC. This gives the protein CASKTGQETQYF.